Following are 7 T cell receptor beta chains from one sample sequenced in a study of blood T cell repertoires in COVID-19. The repertoire was sequenced with immunoSEQ multiplex PCR; TCRdb's copy has only in-frame clones and lacks some. The table records about 350,000 clones, roughly 84% of them present only once. Source material: PBMCs or T cells enriched from blood (not recorded which). The origin of the receptors is a woman aged 25 to 45 who had recovered from COVID-19.

The rearrangement links TRBV6-2 or TRBV6-3 to TRBJ2-7, with TRBD2 matching 7 bases. There are 16 residues in the CDR3. V was pared by 0 bases and J by 0 bases, with 5 bases of the junction left unmatched. The germline V gene encodes CDR1 MNHEY and CDR2 SVGEGT. CDR3 loop: CASSYSQAGSSYEQYF. The CDR3 bases are TGTGCCAGCAGTTACTCACAAGCGGGGAGCTCCTACGAGCAGTACTTC.

The chain combines TRBV5-5 with TRBJ1-6; possible D gene TRBD1, 6 bases. CDR3 length equals 14 residues. CDR1 is SGHKS and CDR2 is YYEKEE in the germline V gene (reference sequence). V gave up 2 bases and J gave up 4 bases, with 7 bases separating them. CDR3 DNA sequence: TGTGCCAGCAGCTTAGGGGGATATAATTCACCCCTCCACTTT. It specifies CASSLGGYNSPLHF.

The chain employs TRBV5-4 and TRBJ1-2; 9 nucleotides line up with TRBD1. V lost 1 base to trimming and J lost 4 bases; unmatched junction nucleotides: 5. This CDR3 contains 15 residues. The V gene's germline CDR1 is SGHNT and CDR2 YYREEE (reference sequence). CDR3 in amino acids: CASSLQGDRVYGYTF. Here the CDR3 DNA reads TGTGCCAGCAGCTTGCAGGGGGACAGGGTCTATGGCTACACCTTC. The entire variable domain, with the rest obtained from reference TRBV5-4 and TRBJ1-2, is as follows: ETGVTQSPTHLIKTRGQQVTLRCSSQSGHNTVSWYQQALGQGPQFIFQYYREEENGRGNFPPRFSGLQFPNYSSELNVNALELDDSALYLCASSLQGDRVYGYTFGSGTRLTVV.

The chain couples TRBV7-2 to TRBJ1-5, with 7 positions matching TRBD1. The CDR3 contains 16 residues. V lost 8 bases and J lost 2; bases outside the gene matches: 12. Germline loops: CDR1 SGHTA, CDR2 FQGNSA. CDR3 sequence reads: CASGTHRGGGNQPQHF. CDR3 sequence (DNA): TGTGCCAGCGGCACTCACAGGGGAGGAGGCAATCAGCCCCAGCATTTT.

The rearrangement links TRBV3-1 (or the pseudogene TRBV3-2) to TRBJ1-3; a weak D match, TRBD1 (5 bases). Trimming took 0 bases from V and 2 from J, leaving 8 bases between them. Germline CDR1 is LGHDT and CDR2 is YNNKEL (reference sequence). This CDR3 has 15 amino acids. In DNA form, the CDR3 reads TGTGCCAGCAGCCAAGATCGGGGGGCTGGAAACACCATATATTTT. Protein: CASSQDRGAGNTIYF.

This rearrangement joins TRBV27 to TRBJ1-2; D is uncertain. This CDR3 has 16 amino acids. Germline V gene sequence: CDR1 MNHEY, CDR2 SMNVEV (reference sequence). Trimming shortened V by 2 bases and J by 0 bases, and 13 bases separated the two germline ends. CDR3 protein: CASSLIRGLTNYGYTF. The CDR3 DNA reads as TGTGCCAGCAGTTTAATCCGGGGATTGACTAACTATGGCTACACCTTC.

The chain recombines TRBV28 with TRBJ1-3; D is undetermined. From germline, CDR1 is MDHEN and CDR2 SYDVKM. The CDR3 runs to 15 residues. Trimming took 7 bases from V and 0 from J, leaving 13 bases between them. Written as DNA, the CDR3 is TGTGCCAGCAAAGGAATGGGAGTCTCTGGAAACACCATATATTTT. Translation gives CASKGMGVSGNTIYF.